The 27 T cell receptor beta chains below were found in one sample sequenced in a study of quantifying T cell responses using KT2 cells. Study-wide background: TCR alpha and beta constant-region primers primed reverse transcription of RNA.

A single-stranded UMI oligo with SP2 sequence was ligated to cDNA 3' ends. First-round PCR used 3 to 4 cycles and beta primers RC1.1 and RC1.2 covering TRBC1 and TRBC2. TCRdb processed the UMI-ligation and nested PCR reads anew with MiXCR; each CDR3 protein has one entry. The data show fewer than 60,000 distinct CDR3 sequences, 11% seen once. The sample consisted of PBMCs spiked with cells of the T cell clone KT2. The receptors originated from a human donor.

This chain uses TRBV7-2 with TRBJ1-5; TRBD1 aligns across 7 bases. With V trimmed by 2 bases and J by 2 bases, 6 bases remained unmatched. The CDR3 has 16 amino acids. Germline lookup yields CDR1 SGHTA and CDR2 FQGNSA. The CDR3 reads CASSLRTGSGNQPQHF. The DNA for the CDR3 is TGTGCCAGCAGCTTACGGACAGGTTCAGGCAATCAGCCCCAGCATTTT.

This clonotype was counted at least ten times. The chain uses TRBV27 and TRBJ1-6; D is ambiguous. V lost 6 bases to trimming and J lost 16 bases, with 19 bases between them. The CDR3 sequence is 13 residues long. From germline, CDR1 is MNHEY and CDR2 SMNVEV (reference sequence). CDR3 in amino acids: CASRRVPFQVLHF. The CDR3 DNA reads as TGTGCCAGCAGGAGGGTCCCCTTCCAGGTTCTCCACTTT.

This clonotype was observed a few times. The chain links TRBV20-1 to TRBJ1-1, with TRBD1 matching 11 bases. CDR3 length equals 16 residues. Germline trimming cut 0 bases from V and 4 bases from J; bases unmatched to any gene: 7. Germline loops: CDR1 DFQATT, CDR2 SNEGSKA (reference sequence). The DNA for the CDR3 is TGCAGTGCTAGAGATCCCTGGGGGACAGGGGGCACTGAAGCTTTCTTT. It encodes CSARDPWGTGGTEAFF.

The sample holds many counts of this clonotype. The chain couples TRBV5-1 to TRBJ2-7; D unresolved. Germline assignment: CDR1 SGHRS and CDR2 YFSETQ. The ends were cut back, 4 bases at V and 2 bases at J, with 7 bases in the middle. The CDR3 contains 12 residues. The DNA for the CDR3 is TGCGCCAGCAGCGTGGACGCCTACGAGCAGTACTTC. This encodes CASSVDAYEQYF.

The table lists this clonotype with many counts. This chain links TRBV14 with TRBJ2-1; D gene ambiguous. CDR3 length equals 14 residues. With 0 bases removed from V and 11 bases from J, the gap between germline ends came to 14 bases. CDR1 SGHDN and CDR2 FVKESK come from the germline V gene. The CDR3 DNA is TGTGCCAGCAGCCAAGACGGCCCGTACCGAAAGCAGTTCTTC. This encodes CASSQDGPYRKQFF.

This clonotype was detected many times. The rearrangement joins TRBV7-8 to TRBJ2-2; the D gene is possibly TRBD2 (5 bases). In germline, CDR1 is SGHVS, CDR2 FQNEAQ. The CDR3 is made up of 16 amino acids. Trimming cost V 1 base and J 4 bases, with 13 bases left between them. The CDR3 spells CASSLGSGLPTGELFF. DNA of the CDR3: TGTGCCAGCAGCTTAGGGTCAGGACTCCCCACCGGGGAGCTGTTTTTT.

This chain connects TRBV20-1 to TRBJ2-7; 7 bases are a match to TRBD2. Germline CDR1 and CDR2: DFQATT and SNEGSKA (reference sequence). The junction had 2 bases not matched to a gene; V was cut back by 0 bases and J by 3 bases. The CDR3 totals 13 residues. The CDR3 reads CSARDPSGYEQYF. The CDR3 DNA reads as TGCAGTGCTAGAGACCCTAGCGGCTACGAGCAGTACTTC.

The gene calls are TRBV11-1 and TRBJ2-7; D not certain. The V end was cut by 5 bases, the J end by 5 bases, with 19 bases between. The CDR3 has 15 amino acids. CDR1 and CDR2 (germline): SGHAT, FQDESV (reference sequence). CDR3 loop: CASSLARNPWDEQYF. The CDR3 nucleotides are TGTGCCAGCAGCCTTGCGCGGAACCCGTGGGACGAGCAGTACTTC.

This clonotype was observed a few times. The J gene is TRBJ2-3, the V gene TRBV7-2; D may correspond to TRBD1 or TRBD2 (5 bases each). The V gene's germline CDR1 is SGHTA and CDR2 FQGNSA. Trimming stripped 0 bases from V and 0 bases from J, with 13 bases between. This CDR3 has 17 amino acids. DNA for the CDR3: TGTGCCAGCAGCTTAGCGGGGGTAGGGGCTAGCACAGATACGCAGTATTTT. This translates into CASSLAGVGASTDTQYF. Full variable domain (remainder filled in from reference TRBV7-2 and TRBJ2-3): GAGVSQSPSNKVTEKGKDVELRCDPISGHTALYWYRQSLGQGLEFLIYFQGNSAPDKSGLPSDRFSAERTGGSVSTLTIQRTQQEDSAVYLCASSLAGVGASTDTQYFGPGTRLTVL.

The CDR3 bases are TGTGCCAGCAGTTACTCGAAGACAGGATATAGCAATCAGCCCCAGCATTTT. Protein product: CASSYSKTGYSNQPQHF. The V call is TRBV6-2 or TRBV6-3, the J call TRBJ1-5; D is possibly TRBD1 (6 bases). Trimming took off 0 bases at V and 0 bases at J, with 12 bases between the two ends. CDR1 is MNHEY, CDR2 SVGEGT, per germline. The CDR3 spans 17 residues.

In nucleotides, the CDR3 is TGTGCCAGCAGTGGGGGCCTTTCTGGAAACACCATATATTTT. It is translated as CASSGGLSGNTIYF. The rearrangement joins TRBV12-3 or TRBV12-4 to TRBJ1-3; D is possibly TRBD1 (6 bases). The CDR3 contains 14 residues. The germline V and J ends were trimmed by 5 bases and 1 base, with 9 bases remaining between them.

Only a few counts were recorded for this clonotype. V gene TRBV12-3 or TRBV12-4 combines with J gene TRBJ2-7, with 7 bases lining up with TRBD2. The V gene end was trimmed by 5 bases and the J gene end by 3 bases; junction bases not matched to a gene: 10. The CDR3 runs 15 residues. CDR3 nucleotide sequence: TGTGCCAGCAGTCCAAACGCGGGAGCCATCTACGAGCAGTACTTC. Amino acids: CASSPNAGAIYEQYF.

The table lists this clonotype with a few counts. In DNA form, the CDR3 reads TGTGCTCCCCAAGGCCAGGATACGCAGTATTTT. Translated: CAPQGQDTQYF. The rearrangement links TRBV27 to TRBJ2-3; D remains unclear. Looked up from germline, CDR1 is MNHEY and CDR2 is SMNVEV (reference sequence). The CDR3 has 11 amino acids.

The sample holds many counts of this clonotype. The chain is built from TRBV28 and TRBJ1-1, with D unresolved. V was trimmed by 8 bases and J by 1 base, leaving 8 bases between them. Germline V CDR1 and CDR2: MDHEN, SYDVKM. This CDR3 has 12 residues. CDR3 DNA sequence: TGTGCCAGCCTAGAGTCGAACACTGAAGCTTTCTTT. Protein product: CASLESNTEAFF.

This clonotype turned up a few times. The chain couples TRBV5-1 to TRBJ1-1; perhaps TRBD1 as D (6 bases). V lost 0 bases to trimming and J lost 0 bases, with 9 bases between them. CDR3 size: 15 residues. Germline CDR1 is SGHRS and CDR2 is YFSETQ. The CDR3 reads CASSLEDSMNTEAFF. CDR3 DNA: TGCGCCAGCAGCTTGGAGGACAGTATGAACACTGAAGCTTTCTTT.

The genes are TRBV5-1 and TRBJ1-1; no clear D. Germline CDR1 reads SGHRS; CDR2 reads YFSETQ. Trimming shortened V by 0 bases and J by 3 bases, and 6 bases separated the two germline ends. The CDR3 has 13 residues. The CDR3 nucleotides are TGCGCCAGCAGCTTGGTTTCGGACACTGAAGCTTTCTTT. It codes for CASSLVSDTEAFF.

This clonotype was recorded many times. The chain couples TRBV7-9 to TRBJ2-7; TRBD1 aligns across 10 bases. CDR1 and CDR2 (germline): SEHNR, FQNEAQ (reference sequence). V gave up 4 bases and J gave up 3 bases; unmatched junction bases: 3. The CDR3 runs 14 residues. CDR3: CASSSWDRGYEQYF. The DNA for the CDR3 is TGTGCCAGCAGCTCCTGGGACAGGGGCTACGAGCAGTACTTC.

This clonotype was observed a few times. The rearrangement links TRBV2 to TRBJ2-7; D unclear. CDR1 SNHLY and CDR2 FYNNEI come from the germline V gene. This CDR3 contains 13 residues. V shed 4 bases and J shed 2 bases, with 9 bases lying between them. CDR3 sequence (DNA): TGTGCCAGCAGTGTTACGGCTCCCTACGAGCAGTACTTC. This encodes CASSVTAPYEQYF.

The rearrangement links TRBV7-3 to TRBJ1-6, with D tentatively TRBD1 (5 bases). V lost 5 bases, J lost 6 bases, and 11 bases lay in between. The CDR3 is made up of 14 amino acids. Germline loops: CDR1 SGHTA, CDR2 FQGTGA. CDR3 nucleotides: TGTGCCAGCAGCGGGGGGGGAGCTAATTCACCCCTCCACTTT. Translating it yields CASSGGGANSPLHF.

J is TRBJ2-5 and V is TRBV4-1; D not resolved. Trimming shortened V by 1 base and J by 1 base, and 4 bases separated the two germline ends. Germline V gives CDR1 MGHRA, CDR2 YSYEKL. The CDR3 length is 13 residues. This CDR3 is CASSQVFQETQYF. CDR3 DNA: TGCGCCAGCAGCCAAGTGTTCCAAGAGACCCAGTACTTC.

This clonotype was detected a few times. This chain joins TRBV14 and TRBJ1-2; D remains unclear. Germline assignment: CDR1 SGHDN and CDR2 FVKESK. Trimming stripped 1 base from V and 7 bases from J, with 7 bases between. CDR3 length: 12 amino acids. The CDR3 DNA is TGTGCCAGCAGCCAAGGCACAATTGGCTACACCTTC. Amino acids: CASSQGTIGYTF.

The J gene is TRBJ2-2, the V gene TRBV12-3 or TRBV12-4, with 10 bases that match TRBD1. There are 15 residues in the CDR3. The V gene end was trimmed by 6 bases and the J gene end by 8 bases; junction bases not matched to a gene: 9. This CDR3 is CASRPGQGSSGELFF. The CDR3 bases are TGTGCCAGCAGGCCGGGACAGGGGTCTTCTGGGGAGCTGTTTTTT.

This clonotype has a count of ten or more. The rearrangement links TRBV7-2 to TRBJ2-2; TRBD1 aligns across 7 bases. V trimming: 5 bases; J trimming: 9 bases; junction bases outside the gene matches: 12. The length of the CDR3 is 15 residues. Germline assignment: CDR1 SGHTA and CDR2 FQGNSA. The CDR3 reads CASSPLRGQARELFF. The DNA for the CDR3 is TGTGCCAGCAGCCCCCTAAGAGGACAGGCCAGGGAGCTGTTTTTT. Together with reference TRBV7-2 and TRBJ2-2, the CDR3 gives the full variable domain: GAGVSQSPSNKVTEKGKDVELRCDPISGHTALYWYRQSLGQGLEFLIYFQGNSAPDKSGLPSDRFSAERTGGSVSTLTIQRTQQEDSAVYLCASSPLRGQARELFFGEGSRLTVL.

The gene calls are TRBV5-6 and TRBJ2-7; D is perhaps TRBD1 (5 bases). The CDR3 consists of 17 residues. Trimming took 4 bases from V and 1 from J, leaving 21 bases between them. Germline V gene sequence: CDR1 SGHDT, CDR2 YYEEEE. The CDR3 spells CASSILLQALGSYEQYF. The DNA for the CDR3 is TGTGCCAGCAGCATACTATTACAGGCCCTCGGATCCTACGAGCAGTACTTC.

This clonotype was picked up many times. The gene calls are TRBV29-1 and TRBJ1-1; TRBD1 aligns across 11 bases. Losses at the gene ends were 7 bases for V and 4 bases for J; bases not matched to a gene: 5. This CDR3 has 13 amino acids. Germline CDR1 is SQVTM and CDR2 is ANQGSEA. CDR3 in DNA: TGCAGCGGCGGGGGACAGGGGGGCACTGAAGCTTTCTTT. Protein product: CSGGGQGGTEAFF.

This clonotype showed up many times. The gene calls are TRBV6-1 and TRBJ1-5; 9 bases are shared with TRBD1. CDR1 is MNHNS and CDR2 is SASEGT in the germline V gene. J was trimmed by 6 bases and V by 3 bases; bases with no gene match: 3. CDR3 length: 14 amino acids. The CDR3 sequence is CASSDVQGAQPQHF. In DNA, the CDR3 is TGTGCCAGCAGTGATGTACAGGGGGCTCAGCCCCAGCATTTT.

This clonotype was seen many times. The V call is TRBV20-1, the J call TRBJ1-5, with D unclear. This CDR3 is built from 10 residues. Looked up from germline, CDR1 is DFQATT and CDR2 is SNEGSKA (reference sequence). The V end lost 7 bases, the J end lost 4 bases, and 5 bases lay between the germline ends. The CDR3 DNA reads TGCAGTGTAGGGAATCAGCCCCAGCATTTT. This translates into CSVGNQPQHF.